The text below deals with one TCR beta chain. The antigen is unknown. The data derive from a study of CD8 T cells in Susac syndrome. Study conclusions and caveats: The authors acknowledged that the study's TCR sequencing and HLA analysis involved relatively few individuals.

Sequencing of TCR beta was performed on blood CD8+ T cells and on blood CD4+ T cells. The CD8+ and CD4+ T cells were negatively isolated, with the TEMRA cells enriched by FACS. Random hexamers were used to reverse transcribe about 0.5 to 1 ug of RNA. With immunoSEQ multiplex PCR, TCR beta CDR3 was amplified across 54 Vbeta and 13 Jbeta. A single record per CDR3 protein comes from TCRdb applying MiXCR to the immunoSEQ multiplex PCR reads. This sample has 150,000 to 200,000 distinct CDR3 sequences, with roughly 92% found just once. The CDR3 is 13 amino acids. V shed 5 bases and J 6 bases; nucleotides not matched to a gene: 6.

The clonotype comes from a human donor in good health. J is TRBJ2-7 and V is TRBV12-3 or TRBV12-4, with 8 bases that match TRBD2. Sequences were obtained from CD4+ T cells from PBMCs. The CDR3 sequence is CASSISGGAEQYF. The CDR3 DNA sequence: TGTGCCAGCAGTATCAGCGGGGGAGCCGAGCAGTACTTC.